Each of the 24 T cell receptor beta chains below was sequenced from the same sample in a study of blood T cell repertoires in COVID-19 (TCRdb year 2020). Libraries were prepared through the immunoSEQ multiplex PCR assay. TCRdb carries this immuneACCESS record with in-frame sequences only. Its versions omit some clonotypes, under half of them owing to an unresolved V gene in the studies checked, with the rest unexplained. The sample records 250,000 to 300,000 clones, approximately 91% of which are singletons. The top ten clones comprise over 2% of the sample. The sample consisted of PBMCs or T cells enriched from blood (not recorded which). All receptors come from a woman in her thirties or forties with acute COVID-19.

The chain employs TRBV27 and TRBJ2-3; 13 bases are shared with TRBD2. This CDR3 has 20 residues. Germline CDR1 reads MNHEY; CDR2 reads SMNVEV (reference sequence). The J segment lost 0 bases and the V segment lost 1 base, leaving 10 bases of the junction unmatched. The chain's CDR3 is CASSLYPGLAGVPSTDTQYF. The CDR3 DNA reads TGTGCCAGCAGTTTATACCCCGGACTAGCGGGAGTTCCTAGCACAGATACGCAGTATTTT.

The V gene is TRBV18, the J gene TRBJ2-2; possibly TRBD2 for D (6 bases). The CDR3 covers 16 residues. Deletions cut 6 bases from V and 1 base from J, with 15 bases between. Germline V gene sequence: CDR1 KGHSH, CDR2 LQKENI. CDR3 nucleotides: TGTGCCAGCTCCCCCATTGGTAGCGGGAACACCGGGGAGCTGTTTTTT. It translates to CASSPIGSGNTGELFF.

In its sample, this clone was seen a few times. V and J are TRBV18 and TRBJ2-2; 10 nucleotides align to TRBD1. Germline CDR1 and CDR2: KGHSH and LQKENI. CDR3 length: 18 amino acids. The trim removed 1 base at V and 4 bases at J, leaving 9 bases unmatched. CDR3 sequence: CASSPLPRQGAVTGELFF. The CDR3, as DNA: TGTGCCAGCTCACCACTCCCGAGACAGGGGGCTGTCACCGGGGAGCTGTTTTTT.

The chain carries TRBV5-8 and TRBJ2-1; 11 positions agree with TRBD2. The CDR3 consists of 14 residues. Per germline, CDR1 SGHTS and CDR2 YDEGEE. V shed 2 bases, J shed 9 bases, and the junction held 4 bases outside the gene matches. CDR3 in DNA: TGTGCCAGCAGCTTTAGCGGGAGGGCCGGTGAGCAGTTCTTC. It encodes CASSFSGRAGEQFF. Full variable domain (outside the CDR3, taken from reference TRBV5-8 and TRBJ2-1): EAGVTQSPTHLIKTRGQQATLRCSPISGHTSVYWYQQALGLGLQFLLWYDEGEERNRGNFPPRFSGRQFPNYSSELNVNALELEDSALYLCASSFSGRAGEQFFGPGTRLTVL.

A note on this clone: This same CDR3 is encoded by further DNA sequences in the sample. The V call is TRBV18, the J call TRBJ1-6; 8 bases agree with TRBD1. There are 14 residues in the CDR3. Unmatched junction bases numbered 4, after V lost 6 bases and J lost 6 bases. Germline V gene data show CDR1 as KGHSH and CDR2 as LQKENI. The CDR3 region is CASSKDRANSPLHF. CDR3 DNA: TGTGCCAGCTCTAAGGACAGGGCTAATTCACCCCTCCACTTT.

The gene calls are TRBV6-2 or TRBV6-3 and TRBJ2-7, with 11 bases aligning to TRBD2. With 3 bases clipped from V and 2 bases from J, the junction kept 3 bases outside the gene matches. Looked up from germline, CDR1 is MNHEY and CDR2 is SVGEGT. The CDR3 loop spans 15 amino acids. CDR3 bases: TGTGCCAGCAGTTATGTGGGACTAGCGGCCTACGAGCAGTACTTC. The encoded protein is CASSYVGLAAYEQYF.

The count of this clone is one. CDR3 sequence reads: CASSETGYGYTF. For the CDR3, the DNA is TGTGCCAGCAGTGAAACAGGATATGGCTACACCTTC. The V and J genes are TRBV25-1 and TRBJ1-2; weak D call: TRBD1 (5 bases). The CDR3 loop spans 12 amino acids. CDR1 and CDR2 from the germline V gene are MGHDK and SYGVNS. V was clipped by 2 bases and J by 5 bases, with 6 bases between them.

A single count supports this clone. The genes are TRBV7-2 and TRBJ1-3; D is possibly TRBD1 (6 bases). The CDR3 consists of 16 residues. CDR1 SGHTA and CDR2 FQGNSA come from the germline V gene. Trimming removed 8 bases from V and 0 bases from J, with 17 bases in between. The CDR3 DNA follows: TGTGCCAGCCGCCCAACAGGGACCTTCTCTGGAAACACCATATATTTT. Its protein is CASRPTGTFSGNTIYF. Filled out from reference TRBV7-2 and TRBJ1-3, the complete variable domain reads GAGVSQSPSNKVTEKGKDVELRCDPISGHTALYWYRQSLGQGLEFLIYFQGNSAPDKSGLPSDRFSAERTGGSVSTLTIQRTQQEDSAVYLCASRPTGTFSGNTIYFGEGSWLTVV.

This clone was recorded at least ten times. The chain couples TRBV19 to TRBJ1-1, with 9 bases matching TRBD1. Germline assignment: CDR1 LNHDA and CDR2 SQIVND (reference sequence). The CDR3 consists of 14 residues. The junction had 5 bases not matched to a gene; V was cut back by 6 bases and J by 3 bases. The CDR3 spells CASRKWDRDTEAFF. As DNA, the CDR3 is TGTGCCAGTAGGAAATGGGACAGGGACACTGAAGCTTTCTTT.

The chain joins TRBV30 to TRBJ2-1; D perhaps matches TRBD2 (5 bases). V was shortened by 1 base and J by 6 bases, with 10 bases between the two germline ends. CDR3 length: 13 amino acids. Germline V gene data show CDR1 as GTSNPN and CDR2 as SVGIG (reference sequence). The CDR3 sequence is CAWSERRSNEQFF. DNA of the CDR3: TGTGCCTGGAGTGAGCGGCGAAGCAATGAGCAGTTCTTC.

The gene calls are TRBV10-1 and TRBJ2-7; 12 positions match TRBD2. The CDR3 runs to 15 residues. The ends lost 3 bases at V and 3 bases at J; junction bases unmatched: 3. Germline V gene lookup returns CDR1 WNHNN and CDR2 SYGVQD (reference sequence). The CDR3 bases are TGCGCCAGCAGTGAAACTAGCGGGAGGTTCTACGAGCAGTACTTC. It codes for CASSETSGRFYEQYF.

The V call is TRBV10-3, the J call TRBJ1-4, with TRBD1 identical over 8 bases. The V and J ends lost 2 bases and 6 bases, in that order; junction bases with no gene match: 2. The CDR3 runs 14 residues. CDR1 is ENHRY, CDR2 SYGVKD, per germline. The CDR3 loop reads CAISETGGDEKLFF. CDR3 DNA: TGTGCCATCAGTGAGACAGGGGGTGATGAAAAACTGTTTTTT.

The V and J genes are TRBV5-8 and TRBJ1-4; D is perhaps TRBD1 (6 bases). Germline-derived CDR1 and CDR2 are SGHTS and YDEGEE. The CDR3 has 17 residues. V was pared by 2 bases and J by 0 bases, with 14 bases between. CDR3 bases: TGTGCCAGCAGCTTTCAGGGGAAAGGGGCAACTAATGAAAAACTGTTTTTT. This sequence encodes CASSFQGKGATNEKLFF.

The rearrangement links TRBV6-5 to TRBJ1-6; TRBD1 is a possible D gene (6 bases). The CDR3 has 13 amino acids. V was shortened by 8 bases and J by 9 bases, with 14 bases between the two germline ends. The germline gives CDR1 MNHEY, CDR2 SVGAGI. The CDR3: CASGGGGGSPLHF. In nucleotides, the CDR3 is TGTGCCAGCGGGGGAGGGGGTGGTTCACCCCTCCACTTT.

The rearrangement links TRBV5-1 to TRBJ2-7; 10 bases agree with TRBD1. From germline, CDR1 is SGHRS and CDR2 YFSETQ. CDR3 size: 18 residues. V gave up 4 bases and J gave up 7 bases; unmatched junction bases: 20. CDR3 bases: TGCGCCAGCAGCAGAAAAGGGACAGGGGCGACGCCGGCGCGAGAGCAGTACTTC. The encoded protein is CASSRKGTGATPAREQYF.

The chain is built from TRBV2 and TRBJ1-6, with TRBD1 matching 7 bases. The germline CDR1 and CDR2 sequences are SNHLY and FYNNEI. This CDR3 is built from 13 residues. After removal of 5 bases from V and 9 bases from J, the junction contained 4 bases not matched to a gene. The CDR3 spells CASSPGTVSPLHF. As DNA, the CDR3 is TGTGCCAGCAGTCCCGGGACAGTTTCACCCCTCCACTTT.

The chain uses TRBV9 and TRBJ2-7, with a weak D call TRBD1 (6 bases). V lost 3 bases and J 6 bases, leaving 19 bases between the germline ends. The length of the CDR3 is 15 residues. Germline V gene lookup returns CDR1 SGDLS and CDR2 YYNGEE. The DNA of the CDR3 is TGTGCCAGCAGCGCCCACAACCTACAGGGAGCCGAGCAGTACTTC. Translating it yields CASSAHNLQGAEQYF.

The gene calls are TRBV3-1 (or the pseudogene TRBV3-2) and TRBJ1-1; D is ambiguous. The CDR3 runs 15 residues. V was shortened by 3 bases and J by 10 bases, with 21 bases between the two germline ends. The germline gives CDR1 LGHDT, CDR2 YNNKEL (reference sequence). In nucleotides, the CDR3 is TGTGCCAGCAGCCACGGTTGGTCCACATCGGGTGTAGCTTTCTTT. Amino acids: CASSHGWSTSGVAFF.

The V gene is TRBV18, the J gene TRBJ2-4, with 9 bases fitting TRBD1. V lost 3 bases, J lost 7 bases, and 7 bases stayed unmatched. Looked up from germline, CDR1 is KGHSH and CDR2 is LQKENI. The CDR3 has 15 amino acids. DNA of the CDR3: TGTGCCAGCTCACCGCCGGGACAGGGTCGGAACATTCAGTACTTC. Protein product: CASSPPGQGRNIQYF.

The rearrangement links TRBV3-1 (or the pseudogene TRBV3-2) to TRBJ1-4; D unclear. Germline lookup yields CDR1 LGHDT and CDR2 YNNKEL (reference sequence). CDR3 length equals 13 residues. V lost 4 bases and J lost 8, with 11 bases in between. For the CDR3, the DNA is TGTGCCAGCAGCCTACGGGGAGAGGAAAAACTGTTTTTT. Protein sequence: CASSLRGEEKLFF.

V gene TRBV25-1 combines with J gene TRBJ1-2; D remains ambiguous. Trimming took 5 bases from V and 2 from J, leaving 6 bases between them. This CDR3 comprises 12 residues. Germline CDR1 MGHDK, CDR2 SYGVNS. CDR3 nucleotides: TGTGCCAGCAGTCTACAGAACTATGGCTACACCTTC. Translated, it gives CASSLQNYGYTF.

The rearrangement links TRBV28 to TRBJ1-2; D is undetermined. Looked up from germline, CDR1 is MDHEN and CDR2 is SYDVKM. This CDR3 is 12 amino acids long. The V gene lost 6 bases and the J gene lost 5 bases, with 10 bases spanning the gap. This CDR3 is CASSSSWYGYTF. The CDR3 DNA follows: TGTGCCAGCAGCTCCAGTTGGTATGGCTACACCTTC.

This clone showed up many times. The gene calls are TRBV28 and TRBJ2-1; 12 nucleotides agree with TRBD2. Per germline, CDR1 MDHEN and CDR2 SYDVKM. The CDR3 has 16 amino acids. Trimming cost V 6 bases and J 12 bases; bases outside gene matches: 15. This chain's CDR3 is CASRLYTSGGTSSQFF. CDR3 nucleotides: TGTGCCAGCAGGCTTTACACTAGCGGGGGGACTAGTTCGCAGTTCTTC.

Remarks on this clone: The same CDR3 is also encoded by other DNA sequences in this sample. The chain couples TRBV5-8 to TRBJ2-7; D gene uncertain. The germline gives CDR1 SGHTS, CDR2 YDEGEE. This CDR3 has 12 amino acids. The V and J ends lost 4 bases and 0 bases respectively, with 5 bases between them. CDR3 loop: CASSLSSYEQYF. For the CDR3, the DNA is TGTGCCAGCAGCCTTAGCTCCTACGAGCAGTACTTC.